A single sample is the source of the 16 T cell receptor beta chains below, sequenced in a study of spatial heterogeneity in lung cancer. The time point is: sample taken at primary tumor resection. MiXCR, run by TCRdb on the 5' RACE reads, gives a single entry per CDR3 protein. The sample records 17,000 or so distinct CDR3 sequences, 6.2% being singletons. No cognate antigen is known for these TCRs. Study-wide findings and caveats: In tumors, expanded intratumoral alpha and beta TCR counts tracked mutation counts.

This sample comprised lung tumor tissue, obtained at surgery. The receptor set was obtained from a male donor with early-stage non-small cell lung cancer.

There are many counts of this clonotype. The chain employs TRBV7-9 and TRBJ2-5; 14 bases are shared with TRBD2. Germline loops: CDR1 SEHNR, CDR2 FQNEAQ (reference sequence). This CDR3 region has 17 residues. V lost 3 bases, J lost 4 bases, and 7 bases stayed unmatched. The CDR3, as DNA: TGTGCCAGCAGCTTCTTGGGACTAGCGGGAGTTCGAGAGACCCAGTACTTC. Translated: CASSFLGLAGVRETQYF.

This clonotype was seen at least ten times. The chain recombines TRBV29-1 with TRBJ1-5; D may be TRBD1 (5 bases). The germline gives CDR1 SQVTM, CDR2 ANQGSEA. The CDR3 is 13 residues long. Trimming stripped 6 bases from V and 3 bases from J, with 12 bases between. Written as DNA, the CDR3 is TGCAGCGTCTCAGACAGAATCAATCAGCCCCAGCATTTT. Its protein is CSVSDRINQPQHF.

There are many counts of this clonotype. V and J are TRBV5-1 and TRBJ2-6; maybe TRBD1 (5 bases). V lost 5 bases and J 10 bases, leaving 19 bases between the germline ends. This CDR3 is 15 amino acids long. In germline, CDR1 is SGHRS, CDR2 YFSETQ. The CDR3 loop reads CASSLGYPDTNVLTF. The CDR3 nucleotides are TGCGCCAGCAGTCTAGGTTACCCGGACACTAACGTCCTGACTTTC.

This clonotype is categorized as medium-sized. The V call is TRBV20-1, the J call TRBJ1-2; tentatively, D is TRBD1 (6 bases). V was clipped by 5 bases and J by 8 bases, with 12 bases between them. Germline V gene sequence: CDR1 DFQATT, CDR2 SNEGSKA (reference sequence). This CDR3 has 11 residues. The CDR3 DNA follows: TGCAGTGCTTCACAGGGAAACGGCTACACCTTC. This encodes CSASQGNGYTF.

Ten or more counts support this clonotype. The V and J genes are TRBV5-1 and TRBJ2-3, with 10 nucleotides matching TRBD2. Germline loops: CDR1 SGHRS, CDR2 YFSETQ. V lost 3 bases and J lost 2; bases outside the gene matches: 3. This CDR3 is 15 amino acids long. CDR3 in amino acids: CASSSSGRTTDTQYF. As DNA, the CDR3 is TGCGCCAGCAGCTCTAGCGGGAGAACCACAGATACGCAGTATTTT.

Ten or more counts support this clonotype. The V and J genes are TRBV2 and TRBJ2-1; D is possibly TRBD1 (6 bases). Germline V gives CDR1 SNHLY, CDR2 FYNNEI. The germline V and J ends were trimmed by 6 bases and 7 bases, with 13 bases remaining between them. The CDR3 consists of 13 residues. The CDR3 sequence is CASSWTRGNEQFF. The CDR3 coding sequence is TGTGCCAGCAGCTGGACGAGGGGGAATGAGCAGTTCTTC.

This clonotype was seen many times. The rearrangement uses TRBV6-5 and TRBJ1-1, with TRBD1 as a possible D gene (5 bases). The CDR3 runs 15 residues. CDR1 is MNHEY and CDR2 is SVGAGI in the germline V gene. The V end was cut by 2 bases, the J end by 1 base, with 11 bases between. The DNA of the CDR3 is TGTGCCAGCAGTTACACGGGACCGACGAACACTGAAGCTTTCTTT. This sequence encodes CASSYTGPTNTEAFF.

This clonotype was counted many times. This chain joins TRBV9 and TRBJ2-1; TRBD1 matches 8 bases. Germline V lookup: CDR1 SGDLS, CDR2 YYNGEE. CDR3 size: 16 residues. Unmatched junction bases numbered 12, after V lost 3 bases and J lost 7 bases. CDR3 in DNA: TGTGCCAGCAGCGCTCTTTACGGACAGGGATTAAATGAGCAGTTCTTC. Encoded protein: CASSALYGQGLNEQFF.

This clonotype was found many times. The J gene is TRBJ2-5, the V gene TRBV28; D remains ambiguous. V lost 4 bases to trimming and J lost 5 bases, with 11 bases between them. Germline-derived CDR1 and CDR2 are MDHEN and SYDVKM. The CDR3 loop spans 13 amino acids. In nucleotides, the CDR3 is TGTGCCAGCAGTTCCCCATCCTTGGAGACCCAGTACTTC. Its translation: CASSSPSLETQYF.

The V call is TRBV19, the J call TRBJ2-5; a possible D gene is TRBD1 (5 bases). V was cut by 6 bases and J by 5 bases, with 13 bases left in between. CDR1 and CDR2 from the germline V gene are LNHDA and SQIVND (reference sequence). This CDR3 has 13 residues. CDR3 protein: CASSPGAVETQYF. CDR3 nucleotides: TGTGCCAGTAGCCCTGGGGCAGTTGAGACCCAGTACTTC.

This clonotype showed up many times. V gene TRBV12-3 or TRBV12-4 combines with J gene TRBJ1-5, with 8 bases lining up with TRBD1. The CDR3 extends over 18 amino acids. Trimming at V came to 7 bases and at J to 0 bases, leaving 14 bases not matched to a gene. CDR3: CASIPGQGRPSSNQPQHF. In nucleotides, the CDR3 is TGTGCCAGCATCCCAGGACAGGGACGACCGAGTAGCAATCAGCCCCAGCATTTT.

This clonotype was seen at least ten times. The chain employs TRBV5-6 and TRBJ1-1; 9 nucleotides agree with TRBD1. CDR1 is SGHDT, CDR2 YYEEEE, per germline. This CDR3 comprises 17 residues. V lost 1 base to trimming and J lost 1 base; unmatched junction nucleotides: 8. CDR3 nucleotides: TGTGCCAGCAGCTTGCCCACCGGGACAGGGTCGAACACTGAAGCTTTCTTT. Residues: CASSLPTGTGSNTEAFF. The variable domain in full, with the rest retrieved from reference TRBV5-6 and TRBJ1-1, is DAGVTQSPTHLIKTRGQQVTLRCSPKSGHDTVSWYQQALGQGPQFIFQYYEEEERQRGNFPDRFSGHQFPNYSSELNVNALLLGDSALYLCASSLPTGTGSNTEAFFGQGTRLTVV.

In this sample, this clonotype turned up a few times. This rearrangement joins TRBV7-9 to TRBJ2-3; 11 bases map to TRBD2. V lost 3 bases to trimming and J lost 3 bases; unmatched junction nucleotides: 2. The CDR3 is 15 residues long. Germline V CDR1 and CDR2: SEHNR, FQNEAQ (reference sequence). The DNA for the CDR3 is TGTGCCAGCAGCTTGGGACTAGCGGAAACAGATACGCAGTATTTT. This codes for CASSLGLAETDTQYF.

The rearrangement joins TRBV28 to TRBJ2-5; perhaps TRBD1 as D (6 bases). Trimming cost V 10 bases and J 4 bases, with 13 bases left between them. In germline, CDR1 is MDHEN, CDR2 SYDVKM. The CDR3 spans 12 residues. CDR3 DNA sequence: TGTGCCACCCAACAGGGAGTAGAGACCCAGTACTTC. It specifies CATQQGVETQYF.

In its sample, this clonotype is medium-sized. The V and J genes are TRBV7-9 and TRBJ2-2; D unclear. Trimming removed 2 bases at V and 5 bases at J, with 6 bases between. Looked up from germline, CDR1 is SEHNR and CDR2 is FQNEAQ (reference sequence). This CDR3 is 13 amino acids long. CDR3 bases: TGTGCCAGCAGCTTACGAGAGACCGGGGAGCTGTTTTTT. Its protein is CASSLRETGELFF.

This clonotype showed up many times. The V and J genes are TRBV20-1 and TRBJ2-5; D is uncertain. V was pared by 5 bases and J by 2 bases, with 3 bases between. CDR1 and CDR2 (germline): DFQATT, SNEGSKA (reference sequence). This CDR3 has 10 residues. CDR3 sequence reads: CSAVQETQYF. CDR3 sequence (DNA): TGCAGTGCTGTACAAGAGACCCAGTACTTC.